The sequence of this T cell receptor (beta chain) was determined in a study of blood T cell repertoires in COVID-19. Study-level information: Researchers got acute and convalescent COVID-19 samples from the United States, Italy and Spain.

This clone was seen just once. There are 14 residues in the CDR3. V dropped 5 bases and J dropped 6; count of bases not matched to a gene: 3. CDR1 and CDR2 from the germline V gene are LNHDA and SQIVND (reference sequence). Original methodology: Cell counts per sample came from amplifying reference gene primers. Here immunoSEQ multiplex PCR was the method, and the copy in TCRdb shows in-frame clones only, minus some. From that table come the V and J calls and clone size; the DNA was used to work out D and trimming. This table has approximately 200,000 clones, about 88% appearing once. The TCR originated in a man between 65 and 85 years old with acute or convalescent COVID-19. The V gene is TRBV19, the J gene TRBJ1-5; 11 bases align to TRBD1. The sample taken for sequencing was peripheral blood. The CDR3, as DNA: TGTGCCAGTAGTTCCGGACAGGGGGCTCAGCCCCAGCATTTT. The encoded protein is CASSSGQGAQPQHF.